This is a list of T cell receptor beta chains from one sample in a study of blood T cell repertoires in COVID-19. TCRdb's table, derived via immunoSEQ multiplex PCR, lists solely in-frame clones and lacks some. The profile covers a few hundred thousand clones, with nearly 90% appearing a single time and 3.5% to 5% taken by the ten largest. What was sequenced was PBMCs or T cells enriched from blood (not recorded which). The receptor set was obtained from a woman under 30 with acute COVID-19. CDR3s include the opening cysteine and the closing phenylalanine or tryptophan. The order of the fields is clone size, J gene, V gene, D gene, CDR3 DNA, CDR3 protein. D genes are given only for firm matches. Some rows have no size entry. The others give once, few or many, or a class for an expanded clone.

clone_size: NA
j_call: TRBJ2-7
v_call: TRBV27
d_call: TRBD1
cdr3_nt: TGTGCCAGCATGGGAGTACAGGGGGCGGGCTACGAGCAGTACTTC
cdr3_aa: CASMGVQGAGYEQYF

clone_size: NA
j_call: TRBJ1-3
v_call: TRBV7-9
d_call: NA
cdr3_nt: TGTGCCAGCAGCTCGGAGCACTCTGGAAACACCATATATTTT
cdr3_aa: CASSSEHSGNTIYF

clone_size: NA
j_call: TRBJ1-5
v_call: TRBV19
d_call: TRBD1
cdr3_nt: TGTGCCAGCACCAGCGGACAGGGGAGGAATCAGCCCCAGCATTTT
cdr3_aa: CASTSGQGRNQPQHF

clone_size: NA
j_call: TRBJ2-1
v_call: TRBV6-4
d_call: TRBD2
cdr3_nt: TGTGCCAGCAGTGACAGCAAGCGGGAGGGGATGTTCTTC
cdr3_aa: CASSDSKREGMFF

clone_size: NA
j_call: TRBJ1-5
v_call: TRBV5-1
d_call: NA
cdr3_nt: TGCGCCAGCAGCTTGGGGACAGTTGACAATCAGCCCCAGCATTTT
cdr3_aa: CASSLGTVDNQPQHF

clone_size: once
j_call: TRBJ2-7
v_call: TRBV11-3
d_call: TRBD2
cdr3_nt: TGTGCCAGCAGCCTGGGACTAGAAGGGTACGAGCAGTACTTC
cdr3_aa: CASSLGLEGYEQYF

clone_size: few
j_call: TRBJ2-2
v_call: TRBV9
d_call: NA
cdr3_nt: TGTGCCAGCAGCCTAATCCGGGACTGGGCGAACACCGGGGAGCTGTTTTTT
cdr3_aa: CASSLIRDWANTGELFF

clone_size: NA
j_call: TRBJ1-6
v_call: TRBV27
d_call: NA
cdr3_nt: TGTGCCAGCAGGGAGATGAGCTCCTATAATTCACCCCTCCACTTT
cdr3_aa: CASREMSSYNSPLHF

clone_size: NA
j_call: TRBJ1-4
v_call: TRBV5-1
d_call: NA
cdr3_nt: TGCGCCAGCAGCTTGGGGGGCCTGGGAGGTGAAAAACTGTTTTTT
cdr3_aa: CASSLGGLGGEKLFF

clone_size: few
j_call: TRBJ2-1
v_call: TRBV24-1
d_call: TRBD2
cdr3_nt: TGTGCCACCGGGGGGAGGAGCGGGAGGAATGAGCAGTTCTTC
cdr3_aa: CATGGRSGRNEQFF

clone_size: once
j_call: TRBJ2-7
v_call: TRBV6-5
d_call: NA
cdr3_nt: TGTGCCAGCAGTTACTCCGGGGACACCACCTACGAGCAGTACTTC
cdr3_aa: CASSYSGDTTYEQYF

clone_size: NA
j_call: TRBJ1-2
v_call: TRBV28
d_call: NA
cdr3_nt: TGTGCCAGCGCCGCCGGTGGATCGGGGGGTAATAGGTATGGCTACACCTTC
cdr3_aa: CASAAGGSGGNRYGYTF

clone_size: NA
j_call: TRBJ2-1
v_call: TRBV6-4
d_call: TRBD2
cdr3_nt: TGTGCCAGCAGTAGGGCTAGCGGGGGGTTGAATGAGCAGTTCTTC
cdr3_aa: CASSRASGGLNEQFF

clone_size: NA
j_call: TRBJ1-2
v_call: TRBV25-1
d_call: TRBD1
cdr3_nt: TGTGCCAGGGTAGACAGGGACGATGAGGGCTACACCTTC
cdr3_aa: CARVDRDDEGYTF

clone_size: NA
j_call: TRBJ2-7
v_call: TRBV11-2
d_call: NA
cdr3_nt: TGTGCCAGCAGCTTAAGAGCGTTGGCGTACGAGCAGTACTTC
cdr3_aa: CASSLRALAYEQYF

clone_size: NA
j_call: TRBJ2-7
v_call: TRBV18
d_call: TRBD1
cdr3_nt: TGTGCCAGCTCACCAAGACCTCCGGGACAGGGGTTCGAGCAGTACTTC
cdr3_aa: CASSPRPPGQGFEQYF